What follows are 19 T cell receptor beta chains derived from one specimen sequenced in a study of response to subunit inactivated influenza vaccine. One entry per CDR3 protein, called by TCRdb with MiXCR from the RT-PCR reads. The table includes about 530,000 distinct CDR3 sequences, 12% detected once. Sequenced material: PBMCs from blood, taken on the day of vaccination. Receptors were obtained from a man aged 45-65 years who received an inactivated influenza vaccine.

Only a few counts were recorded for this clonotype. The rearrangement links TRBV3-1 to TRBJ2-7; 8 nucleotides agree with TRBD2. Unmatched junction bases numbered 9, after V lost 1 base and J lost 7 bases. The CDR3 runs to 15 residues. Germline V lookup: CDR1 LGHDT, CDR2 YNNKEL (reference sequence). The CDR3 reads CASSQVAGRAIEQYF. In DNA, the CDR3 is TGTGCCAGCAGCCAAGTTGCCGGGAGGGCGATTGAGCAGTACTTC.

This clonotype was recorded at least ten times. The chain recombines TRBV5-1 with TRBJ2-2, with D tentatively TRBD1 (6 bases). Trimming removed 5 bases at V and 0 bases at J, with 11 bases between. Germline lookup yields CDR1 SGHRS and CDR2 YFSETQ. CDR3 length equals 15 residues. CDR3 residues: CASRRQVSNTGELFF. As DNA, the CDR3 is TGCGCCAGCAGGCGACAGGTCTCGAACACCGGGGAGCTGTTTTTT.

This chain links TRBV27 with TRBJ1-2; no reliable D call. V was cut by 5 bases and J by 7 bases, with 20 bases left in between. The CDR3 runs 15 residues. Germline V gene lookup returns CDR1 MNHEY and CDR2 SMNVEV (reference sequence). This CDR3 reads CASSTSVLNRVGYTF. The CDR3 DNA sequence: TGTGCCAGCAGTACATCCGTACTAAATAGAGTTGGCTACACCTTC.

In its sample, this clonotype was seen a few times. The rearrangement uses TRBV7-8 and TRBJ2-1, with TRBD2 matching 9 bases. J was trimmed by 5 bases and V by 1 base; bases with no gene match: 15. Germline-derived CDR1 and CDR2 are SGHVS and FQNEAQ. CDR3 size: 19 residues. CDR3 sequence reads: CASSLELRGGLSAHNEQFF. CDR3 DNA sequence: TGTGCCAGCAGCTTAGAATTGCGGGGGGGCCTTTCAGCACACAATGAGCAGTTCTTC.

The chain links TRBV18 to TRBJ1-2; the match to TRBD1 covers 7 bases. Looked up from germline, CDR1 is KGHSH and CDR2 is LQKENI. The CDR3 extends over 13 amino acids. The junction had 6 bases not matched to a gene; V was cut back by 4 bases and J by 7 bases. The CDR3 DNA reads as TGTGCCAGCTCACTCCGGACAGGCAGTGGCTACACCTTC. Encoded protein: CASSLRTGSGYTF.

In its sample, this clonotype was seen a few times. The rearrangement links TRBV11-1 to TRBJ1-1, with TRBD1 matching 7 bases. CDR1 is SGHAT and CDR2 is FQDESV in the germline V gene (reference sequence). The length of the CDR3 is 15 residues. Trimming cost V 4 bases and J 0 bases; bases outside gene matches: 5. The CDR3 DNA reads TGTGCCAGCAGCTGGGGCGGACAGGTGAACACTGAAGCTTTCTTT. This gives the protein CASSWGGQVNTEAFF.

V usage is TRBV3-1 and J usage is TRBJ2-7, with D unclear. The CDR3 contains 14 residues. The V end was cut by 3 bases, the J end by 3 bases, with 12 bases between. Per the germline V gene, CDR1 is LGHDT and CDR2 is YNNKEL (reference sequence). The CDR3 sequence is CASSHGTVHYEQYF. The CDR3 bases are TGTGCCAGCAGCCATGGCACAGTTCACTACGAGCAGTACTTC.

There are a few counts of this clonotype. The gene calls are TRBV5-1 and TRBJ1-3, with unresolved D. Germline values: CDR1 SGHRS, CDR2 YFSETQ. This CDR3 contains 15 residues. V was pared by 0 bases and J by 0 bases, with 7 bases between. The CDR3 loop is CASSLATDSGNTIYF. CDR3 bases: TGCGCCAGCAGCTTGGCTACGGACTCTGGAAACACCATATATTTT. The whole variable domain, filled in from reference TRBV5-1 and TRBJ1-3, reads KAGVTQTPRYLIKTRGQQVTLSCSPISGHRSVSWYQQTPGQGLQFLFEYFSETQRNKGNFPGRFSGRQFSNSRSEMNVSTLELGDSALYLCASSLATDSGNTIYFGEGSWLTVV.

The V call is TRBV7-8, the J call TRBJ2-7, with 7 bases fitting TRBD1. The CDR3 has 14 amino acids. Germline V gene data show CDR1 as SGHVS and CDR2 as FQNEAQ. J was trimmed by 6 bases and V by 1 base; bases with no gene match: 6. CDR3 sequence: CASSLGQGKSEQYF. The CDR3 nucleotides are TGTGCCAGCAGCTTAGGACAGGGTAAAAGCGAGCAGTACTTC.

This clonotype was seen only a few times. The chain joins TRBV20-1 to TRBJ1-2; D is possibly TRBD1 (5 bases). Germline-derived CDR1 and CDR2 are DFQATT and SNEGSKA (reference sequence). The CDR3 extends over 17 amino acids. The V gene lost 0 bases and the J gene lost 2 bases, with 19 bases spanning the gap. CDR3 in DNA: TGCAGTGCTAGAGATGACCAGGGAAAATTTAGAAACTATGGCTACACCTTC. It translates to CSARDDQGKFRNYGYTF.

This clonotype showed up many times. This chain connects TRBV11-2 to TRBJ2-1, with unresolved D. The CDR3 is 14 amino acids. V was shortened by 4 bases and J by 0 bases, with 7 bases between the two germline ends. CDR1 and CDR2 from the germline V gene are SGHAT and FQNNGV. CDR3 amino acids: CASSSDSSYNEQFF. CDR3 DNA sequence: TGTGCCAGCAGCTCCGATAGCTCCTACAATGAGCAGTTCTTC.

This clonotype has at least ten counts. In nucleotides, the CDR3 is TGTGCCAGCTCAAGACAGGAAAACTACGAGCAGTACTTC. Its protein product is CASSRQENYEQYF. The chain has TRBV18 and TRBJ2-7, with a weak D call TRBD1 (6 bases). Germline V lookup: CDR1 KGHSH, CDR2 LQKENI. V lost 5 bases to trimming and J lost 3 bases, with 11 bases between them. The CDR3 spans 13 residues.

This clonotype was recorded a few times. In nucleotides, the CDR3 is TGTGCCAGCAGCCTTTCACACCTCCACTACGAGCAGTACTTC. It is translated as CASSLSHLHYEQYF. The chain uses TRBV11-2 and TRBJ2-7; no clear D. This CDR3 has 14 residues. Trimming left V 5 bases short and J 3 bases short, with 14 bases between. The germline V gene has CDR1 SGHAT and CDR2 FQNNGV.

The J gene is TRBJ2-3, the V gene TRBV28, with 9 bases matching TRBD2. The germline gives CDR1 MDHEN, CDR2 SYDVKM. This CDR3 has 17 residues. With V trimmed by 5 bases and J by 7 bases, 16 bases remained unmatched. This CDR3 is CASSRHKKWTSANTQYF. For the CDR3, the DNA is TGTGCCAGCAGTCGGCACAAAAAATGGACTAGCGCAAATACGCAGTATTTT.

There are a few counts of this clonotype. This CDR3 is CASSLEARGITGELFF. The CDR3 nucleotides are TGCGCCAGCAGCTTGGAAGCCAGGGGAATCACCGGGGAGCTGTTTTTT. The V call is TRBV5-1, the J call TRBJ2-2; maybe TRBD1 (6 bases). The CDR3 runs 16 residues. Germline loops: CDR1 SGHRS, CDR2 YFSETQ. The V and J ends lost 0 bases and 4 bases respectively, with 13 bases between them.

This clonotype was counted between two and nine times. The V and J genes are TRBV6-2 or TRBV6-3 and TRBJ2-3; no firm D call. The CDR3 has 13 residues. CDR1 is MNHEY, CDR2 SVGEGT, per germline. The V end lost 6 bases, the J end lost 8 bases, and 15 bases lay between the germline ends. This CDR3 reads CASSPDDRGTQYF. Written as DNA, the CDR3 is TGTGCCAGCAGCCCGGATGATCGAGGTACGCAGTATTTT.

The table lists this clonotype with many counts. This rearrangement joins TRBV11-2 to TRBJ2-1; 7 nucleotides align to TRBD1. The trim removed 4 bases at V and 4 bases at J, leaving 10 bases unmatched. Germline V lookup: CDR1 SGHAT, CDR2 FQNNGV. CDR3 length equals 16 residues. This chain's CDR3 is CASSSGAGGNYNEQFF. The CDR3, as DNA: TGTGCCAGCAGCTCCGGGGCAGGGGGAAATTACAATGAGCAGTTCTTC. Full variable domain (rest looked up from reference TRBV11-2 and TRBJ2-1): EAGVAQSPRYKIIEKRQSVAFWCNPISGHATLYWYQQILGQGPKLLIQFQNNGVVDDSQLPKDRFSAERLKGVDSTLKIQPAKLEDSAVYLCASSSGAGGNYNEQFFGPGTRLTVL.

CDR3 region: CASSYSKGGLISNQPQHF. The CDR3 bases are TGTGCCAGCAGTTACTCGAAGGGGGGCTTGATAAGCAATCAGCCCCAGCATTTT. The chain has TRBV6-2 or TRBV6-3 and TRBJ1-5; tentative D call: TRBD1 (6 bases). V dropped 0 bases and J dropped 1 base, with 16 bases sitting between them. Germline CDR1 is MNHEY and CDR2 is SVGEGT. This CDR3 spans 18 amino acids.

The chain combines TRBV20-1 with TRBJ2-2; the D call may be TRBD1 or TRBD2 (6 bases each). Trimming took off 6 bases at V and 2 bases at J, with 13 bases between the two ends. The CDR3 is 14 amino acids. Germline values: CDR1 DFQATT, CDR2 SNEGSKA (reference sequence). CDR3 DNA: TGCAGTGCGAGGGGGGCGGCTAACACCGGGGAGCTGTTTTTT. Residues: CSARGAANTGELFF.